This entry lists 23 T cell receptor beta chains sequenced from one sample in a study of CD8 T cells in Susac syndrome. A quantity of about 0.45 to 1 ug RNA underwent reverse transcription using random hexamers. TCRdb called the immunoSEQ multiplex PCR reads again in MiXCR, with one record for every CDR3 protein. The sample has some 99,000 distinct CDR3 sequences; roughly 94% are singletons. Sequenced material: CD4+ T cells from PBMCs. These receptors originate from a human donor with Susac syndrome.

The J gene is TRBJ2-5, the V gene TRBV6-2 or TRBV6-3; 9 bases align to TRBD2. The CDR3 is made up of 18 amino acids. CDR1 MNHEY and CDR2 SVGEGT come from the germline V gene. V lost 7 bases and J lost 1; bases outside the gene matches: 16. This CDR3 reads CASTSEGPGLAIQETQYF. The CDR3 region has the DNA TGTGCCAGCACCTCTGAGGGGCCGGGACTAGCTATCCAAGAGACCCAGTACTTC.

The rearrangement uses TRBV27 and TRBJ1-4; TRBD1 matches 7 bases. CDR3 size: 17 residues. J lost 5 bases, V lost 5 bases, and 14 bases had no gene match. Germline-derived CDR1 and CDR2 are MNHEY and SMNVEV (reference sequence). This chain's CDR3 is CASSLYAGDRKNEKLFF. The CDR3 DNA reads TGTGCCAGCAGTCTCTACGCAGGGGACAGAAAGAATGAAAAACTGTTTTTT.

V is TRBV12-3 or TRBV12-4 and J is TRBJ1-2; D gene uncertain. CDR3 length: 13 residues. V was clipped by 3 bases and J by 3 bases, with 8 bases between them. The CDR3 DNA reads TGTGCCAGCAGTTTCACAGCACACTATGGCTACACCTTC. Residues: CASSFTAHYGYTF.

The chain couples TRBV27 to TRBJ1-1; D remains unclear. From germline, CDR1 is MNHEY and CDR2 SMNVEV (reference sequence). The CDR3 runs 14 residues. The ends were cut back, 0 bases at V and 6 bases at J, with 11 bases in the middle. CDR3 nucleotides: TGTGCCAGCAGTTTATCGAGAGGACCTTCTGAAGCTTTCTTT. Translating gives CASSLSRGPSEAFF.

This chain joins TRBV7-2 and TRBJ2-2; tentative D call: TRBD1 (6 bases). Germline V gene data show CDR1 as SGHTA and CDR2 as FQGNSA. CDR3 length equals 15 residues. The V end was cut by 5 bases, the J end by 5 bases, with 15 bases between. CDR3 in DNA: TGTGCCAGCAGCAAGGACAGAACCTCAACCGGGGAGCTGTTTTTT. This gives the protein CASSKDRTSTGELFF.

The sample holds one count of this clonotype. J is TRBJ2-4 and V is TRBV5-4, with D possibly called TRBD1 or TRBD2 (5 bases each). The CDR3 is made up of 15 amino acids. The germline CDR1 and CDR2 sequences are SGHNT and YYREEE (reference sequence). Trimming pared 4 bases from V and 1 base from J, leaving 12 bases between. CDR3 amino acids: CASSKGRGAKNIQYF. The CDR3 nucleotides read TGTGCCAGCAGCAAGGGACGGGGCGCCAAAAACATTCAGTACTTC. The full variable domain, in which reference TRBV5-4 and TRBJ2-4 provide the parts outside the CDR3, is ETGVTQSPTHLIKTRGQQVTLRCSSQSGHNTVSWYQQALGQGPQFIFQYYREEENGRGNFPPRFSGLQFPNYSSELNVNALELDDSALYLCASSKGRGAKNIQYFGAGTRLSVL.

The chain employs TRBV25-1 and TRBJ2-2; D possibly uses TRBD1 or TRBD2 (6 bases each). Per germline, CDR1 MGHDK and CDR2 SYGVNS. The CDR3 contains 16 residues. Trimming took 7 bases from V and 4 from J, leaving 19 bases between them. CDR3: CASNGQRGRGTGELFF. The CDR3 DNA sequence: TGTGCCAGCAACGGGCAACGGGGGCGCGGCACCGGGGAGCTGTTTTTT.

The chain has TRBV10-2 and TRBJ1-6; maybe TRBD1 (6 bases). From germline, CDR1 is WSHSY and CDR2 SAAADI. Between the trimmed V and J ends, which lost 3 bases and 8 bases, there was a span of 17 bases. CDR3 length: 16 residues. CDR3 bases: TGCGCCAGCAGTGAAGACCGGGACACCAATTATTCACCCCTCCACTTT. Its translation: CASSEDRDTNYSPLHF.

V gene TRBV28 combines with J gene TRBJ2-3, with D perhaps matching TRBD2 (6 bases). The V end lost 5 bases, the J end lost 0 bases, and 9 bases lay between the germline ends. This CDR3 spans 14 amino acids. The V gene's germline CDR1 is MDHEN and CDR2 SYDVKM. The CDR3 DNA is TGTGCCAGCAGTATGGCGGGAAGCACAGATACGCAGTATTTT. It specifies CASSMAGSTDTQYF.

The J gene is TRBJ1-6, the V gene TRBV30; 10 bases map to TRBD1. V lost 6 bases and J lost 6; bases outside the gene matches: 8. In germline, CDR1 is GTSNPN, CDR2 SVGIG (reference sequence). CDR3 size: 15 residues. CDR3 nucleotide sequence: TGTGCCTGCCGATCCGGGGACAGGGGTAATTCACCCCTCCACTTT. Its protein product is CACRSGDRGNSPLHF.

V and J are TRBV27 and TRBJ2-3; D perhaps matches TRBD2 (5 bases). V lost 3 bases, J lost 5 bases, and 18 bases lay in between. CDR3 size: 16 residues. CDR1 MNHEY and CDR2 SMNVEV come from the germline V gene (reference sequence). CDR3 DNA: TGTGCCAGCAGTTTCACTGGACTGGGTGTGGAAGATACGCAGTATTTT. Its translation is CASSFTGLGVEDTQYF.

The rearrangement uses TRBV5-4 and TRBJ2-7, with D hard to call. Trimming left V 4 bases short and J 2 bases short, with 10 bases between. Germline V lookup: CDR1 SGHNT, CDR2 YYREEE (reference sequence). The CDR3 spans 13 residues. The CDR3 DNA reads TGTGCCAGCAGCGTGACCGACGCCTACGAGCAGTACTTC. Amino acid sequence: CASSVTDAYEQYF.

The chain employs TRBV20-1 and TRBJ1-2, with D possibly being TRBD1 (6 bases). V lost 7 bases and J lost 6, with 12 bases in between. The CDR3 has 11 residues. CDR1 is DFQATT, CDR2 SNEGSKA, per germline (reference sequence). DNA for the CDR3: TGCAGTGGTAGGACAGTGGATGGCTACACCTTC. Amino acid sequence: CSGRTVDGYTF.

The CDR3 bases are TGCAGTGCTAGAGATCGAGCAGGGGAGGGCTACGAGCAGTACTTC. Translated: CSARDRAGEGYEQYF. The rearrangement uses TRBV20-1 and TRBJ2-7; D perhaps matches TRBD2 (7 bases). Germline V CDR1 and CDR2: DFQATT, SNEGSKA (reference sequence). V was trimmed by 0 bases and J by 3 bases, leaving 15 bases between them. The CDR3 runs to 15 residues.

This sequence joins TRBV6-5 and TRBJ2-3, with 8 nucleotides matching TRBD2. V trimming: 4 bases; J trimming: 4 bases; junction bases outside the gene matches: 7. CDR3 length equals 15 residues. Looked up from germline, CDR1 is MNHEY and CDR2 is SVGAGI. The CDR3 region has the DNA TGTGCCAGCAGTTCGTACGGGGGGGTGGCAGATACGCAGTATTTT. Translation: CASSSYGGVADTQYF.

The rearrangement uses TRBV11-2 and TRBJ2-5; 9 bases fit TRBD2. Germline loops: CDR1 SGHAT, CDR2 FQNNGV. V lost 3 bases, J lost 3 bases, and 5 bases stayed unmatched. There are 15 residues in the CDR3. The CDR3: CASSFLAGRKETQYF. DNA for the CDR3: TGTGCCAGCAGCTTTCTAGCGGGGAGGAAAGAGACCCAGTACTTC.

J is TRBJ2-5 and V is TRBV2; a weak D match, TRBD2 (5 bases). Germline V gives CDR1 SNHLY, CDR2 FYNNEI. CDR3 length equals 15 residues. V was trimmed by 8 bases and J by 0 bases, leaving 16 bases between them. CDR3 sequence (DNA): TGTGCCAGCGATGGACTCACCAAGTACCAAGAGACCCAGTACTTC. Protein sequence: CASDGLTKYQETQYF.

Note on this clonotype: At one end the junction does not follow the germline gene, possibly because of a read error. The chain recombines TRBV20-1 with TRBJ2-7, with D maybe TRBD2 (6 bases). Germline CDR1 is DFQATT and CDR2 is SNEGSKA (reference sequence). This CDR3 has 12 amino acids. The DNA of the CDR3 is TGCAGTGCTGCGGGACTCTCCCACGAGCAGTACTTC. Translated: CSAAGLSHEQYF.

The chain couples TRBV9 to TRBJ2-3; no definite D call. The length of the CDR3 is 14 residues. Germline CDR1 SGDLS, CDR2 YYNGEE. V was cut by 2 bases and J by 4 bases, with 11 bases left in between. The CDR3 nucleotides read TGTGCCAGCAGCGTGTCCTCCGTTTCAGATACGCAGTATTTT. It yields the protein CASSVSSVSDTQYF.

CDR3 loop: CASSPPSGVGEQFF. CDR3 DNA sequence: TGTGCCAGCAGCCCCCCGTCAGGGGTCGGTGAGCAGTTCTTC. The chain employs TRBV5-4 and TRBJ2-1; tentative D call: TRBD1 (6 bases). Germline V lookup: CDR1 SGHNT, CDR2 YYREEE (reference sequence). The CDR3 sequence is 14 residues long. V lost 4 bases and J lost 9, with 17 bases in between.

The chain combines TRBV5-6 with TRBJ1-5, with D unresolved. Germline CDR1 is SGHDT and CDR2 is YYEEEE. The CDR3 has 12 amino acids. Trimming left V 7 bases short and J 4 bases short, with 9 bases between. In DNA form, the CDR3 reads TGTGCCAGCCAATCTAGAAATCAGCCCCAGCATTTT. Protein sequence: CASQSRNQPQHF.

The chain has TRBV20-1 and TRBJ2-3; D unclear. This CDR3 comprises 10 residues. V gave up 5 bases and J gave up 5 bases, with 5 bases separating them. Germline V lookup: CDR1 DFQATT, CDR2 SNEGSKA (reference sequence). CDR3 sequence reads: CSAWGDTQYF. DNA for the CDR3: TGCAGTGCTTGGGGAGATACGCAGTATTTT.

The genes are TRBV3-1 and TRBJ2-1; D gene unclear. In germline, CDR1 is LGHDT, CDR2 YNNKEL (reference sequence). The V and J ends lost 3 bases and 7 bases respectively, with 10 bases between them. The CDR3 runs to 13 residues. The CDR3 DNA reads TGTGCCAGCAGCCAGGACCTTCGGAATGAGCAGTTCTTC. Translation gives CASSQDLRNEQFF.